One sample yielded the 27 T cell receptor beta chains listed below, sequenced in a study of patients and donors after allogeneic stem cell transplantation. TCRdb itself ran the RT-PCR reads through MiXCR, one entry per CDR3 protein. The sample consists of about 40,000 distinct CDR3 sequences, roughly 29% of them appearing once. What was sequenced was blood, either unsorted or a sorted T cell fraction (not recorded which). The receptors come from a human donor who was either an allogeneic HSCT recipient or a stem cell or donor lymphocyte infusion donor (not recorded which). It is not recorded whose cells these are; they may come from a transplant donor.

This clonotype turned up a few times. V gene TRBV6-5 combines with J gene TRBJ2-7, with a weak D call TRBD1 (5 bases). V lost 2 bases, J lost 3 bases, and 14 bases lay in between. The CDR3 totals 15 residues. Germline values: CDR1 MNHEY, CDR2 SVGAGI. CDR3 bases: TGTGCCAGCAGTTACGGGGCTGGGAACTTCTACGAGCAGTACTTC. It translates to CASSYGAGNFYEQYF.

The J gene is TRBJ1-1, the V gene TRBV5-8; D gene ambiguous. Looked up from germline, CDR1 is SGHTS and CDR2 is YDEGEE. The CDR3 runs 12 residues. The V end was cut by 2 bases, the J end by 5 bases, with 7 bases between. CDR3 sequence: CASSFGRTEAFF. The CDR3 DNA is TGTGCCAGCAGCTTTGGGCGGACTGAAGCTTTCTTT.

This chain uses TRBV7-9 with TRBJ1-2; TRBD1 matches 7 bases. The ends lost 6 bases at V and 1 base at J; junction bases unmatched: 5. Germline CDR1 reads SEHNR; CDR2 reads FQNEAQ (reference sequence). The CDR3 consists of 14 residues. CDR3 DNA sequence: TGTGCCAGCAGACGGGACAGCCTTAACTATGGCTACACCTTC. Its translation is CASRRDSLNYGYTF.

The V call is TRBV29-1, the J call TRBJ2-1, with 10 bases that match TRBD2. V lost 3 bases to trimming and J lost 10 bases; unmatched junction nucleotides: 12. CDR1 SQVTM and CDR2 ANQGSEA come from the germline V gene. The CDR3 is 15 amino acids. Written as DNA, the CDR3 is TGCAGCGTTGAGGGGCTAGCGGGAGATTCCTACGAGCAGTTCTTC. This sequence encodes CSVEGLAGDSYEQFF.

J is TRBJ2-1 and V is TRBV12-3 or TRBV12-4, with D perhaps TRBD2 (5 bases). This CDR3 spans 12 amino acids. Between the trimmed V and J ends, which lost 3 bases and 10 bases, there was a span of 10 bases. The CDR3 region is CASSFWGAEQFF. The CDR3 bases are TGTGCCAGCAGTTTTTGGGGAGCCGAGCAGTTCTTC.

The table lists this clonotype with many counts. This rearrangement joins TRBV7-9 to TRBJ1-1; D remains ambiguous. Germline values: CDR1 SEHNR, CDR2 FQNEAQ (reference sequence). V was cut by 2 bases and J by 7 bases, with 5 bases left in between. CDR3 length: 11 residues. The DNA for the CDR3 is TGTGCCAGCAGCTTATCATATGAAGCTTTCTTT. Its protein is CASSLSYEAFF.

The genes are TRBV4-2 and TRBJ2-3; the match to TRBD2 covers 7 bases. The V gene end was trimmed by 7 bases and the J gene end by 2 bases; junction bases not matched to a gene: 12. This CDR3 contains 16 residues. Germline assignment: CDR1 LGHNA and CDR2 YNFKEQ. The CDR3 region is CASTPASGIPTDTQYF. The CDR3 DNA reads as TGTGCCAGCACCCCGGCCAGCGGGATCCCCACAGATACGCAGTATTTT.

V usage is TRBV29-1 and J usage is TRBJ1-2; D gene uncertain. The V gene lost 3 bases and the J gene lost 1 base, with 6 bases spanning the gap. Looked up from germline, CDR1 is SQVTM and CDR2 is ANQGSEA. The length of the CDR3 is 12 residues. The CDR3: CSVDPGNYGYTF. Here the CDR3 DNA reads TGCAGCGTTGATCCGGGTAACTATGGCTACACCTTC.

For the CDR3, the DNA is TGTGCCAGCAGCTTAGCCTCCGCCTATAGCTCAGGGGACTCCAATTCACCCCTCCACTTT. Encoded protein: CASSLASAYSSGDSNSPLHF. The V and J genes are TRBV7-8 and TRBJ1-6, with a tentative D call TRBD1 (6 bases). Deletions cut 0 bases from V and 7 bases from J, with 25 bases between. The CDR3 has 20 amino acids. CDR1 and CDR2 (germline): SGHVS, FQNEAQ.

This clonotype was detected once. This chain connects TRBV10-3 to TRBJ2-7; D unresolved. Trimming removed 3 bases from V and 7 bases from J, with 10 bases in between. This CDR3 is 12 amino acids long. Germline V gene data show CDR1 as ENHRY and CDR2 as SYGVKD. The CDR3 loop reads CAISETRPEQYF. The CDR3 bases are TGTGCCATCAGTGAAACCCGACCGGAGCAGTACTTC.

This clonotype was seen repeatedly, ten times or more. This chain uses TRBV28 with TRBJ1-2; 9 nucleotides align to TRBD1. V shed 6 bases and J 2 bases; nucleotides not matched to a gene: 4. The CDR3 consists of 14 residues. Per the germline V gene, CDR1 is MDHEN and CDR2 is SYDVKM. CDR3: CASRAGTGNYGYTF. Here the CDR3 DNA reads TGTGCCAGCAGGGCCGGGACAGGGAACTATGGCTACACCTTC.

This clonotype occurred a few times. The chain joins TRBV4-1 to TRBJ2-1; TRBD2 aligns across 7 bases. The CDR3 is made up of 17 amino acids. The germline V gene has CDR1 MGHRA and CDR2 YSYEKL. V shed 2 bases and J 1 base; nucleotides not matched to a gene: 8. The CDR3: CASSQLFGGSSYNEQFF. CDR3 in DNA: TGCGCCAGCAGCCAACTCTTCGGCGGGAGTTCCTACAATGAGCAGTTCTTC.

This clonotype was found many times. The chain recombines TRBV20-1 with TRBJ1-3; D gene uncertain. Germline assignment: CDR1 DFQATT and CDR2 SNEGSKA (reference sequence). The CDR3 covers 15 residues. Trimming pared 5 bases from V and 4 bases from J, leaving 18 bases between. CDR3 loop: CSASRARVGGNTIYF. In DNA form, the CDR3 reads TGCAGTGCTTCAAGGGCCCGCGTGGGAGGAAACACCATATATTTT.

This chain links TRBV6-5 with TRBJ1-5; possibly TRBD1 for D (5 bases). Looked up from germline, CDR1 is MNHEY and CDR2 is SVGAGI. V was cut by 8 bases and J by 2 bases, with 13 bases left in between. The CDR3 runs 14 residues. CDR3 sequence (DNA): TGTGCCAGCGGGCAGGGTCAGGGCAATCAGCCCCAGCATTTT. It specifies CASGQGQGNQPQHF.

V usage is TRBV20-1 and J usage is TRBJ2-1; 12 nucleotides align to TRBD2. The junction had 6 bases not matched to a gene; V was cut back by 8 bases and J by 7 bases. Germline CDR1 reads DFQATT; CDR2 reads SNEGSKA (reference sequence). The CDR3 runs 13 residues. CDR3 sequence: CSPTSGSINEQFF. The DNA for the CDR3 is TGCAGTCCGACTAGCGGGAGTATTAATGAGCAGTTCTTC.

This clonotype was seen a handful of times. The genes are TRBV5-1 and TRBJ2-1; D gene ambiguous. The CDR3 runs to 14 residues. Trimming pared 4 bases from V and 3 bases from J, leaving 11 bases between. Germline loops: CDR1 SGHRS, CDR2 YFSETQ. CDR3 nucleotides: TGCGCCAGCAGCACAGACTTAAGCTACAATGAGCAGTTCTTC. Protein product: CASSTDLSYNEQFF.

The J gene is TRBJ2-3, the V gene TRBV28; no definite D call. V was trimmed by 4 bases and J by 2 bases, leaving 10 bases between them. The CDR3 length is 14 residues. The V gene's germline CDR1 is MDHEN and CDR2 SYDVKM. In nucleotides, the CDR3 is TGTGCCAGCAGTTCCCGTCTACTCACAGATACGCAGTATTTT. Amino acid sequence: CASSSRLLTDTQYF. Full variable domain (remainder filled in from reference TRBV28 and TRBJ2-3): DVKVTQSSRYLVKRTGEKVFLECVQDMDHENMFWYRQDPGLGLRLIYFSYDVKMKEKGDIPEGYSVSREKKERFSLILESASTNQTSMYLCASSSRLLTDTQYFGPGTRLTVL.

This clonotype was detected a few times. The chain links TRBV29-1 to TRBJ1-1; D gene ambiguous. V was shortened by 0 bases and J by 4 bases, with 9 bases between the two germline ends. CDR3 size: 13 residues. Germline V gene sequence: CDR1 SQVTM, CDR2 ANQGSEA. The CDR3 DNA sequence: TGCAGCGTTGAAGACAATCTGCCCACTGAAGCTTTCTTT. Translating gives CSVEDNLPTEAFF.

This clonotype was counted at least ten times. V usage is TRBV25-1 and J usage is TRBJ1-4; 7 bases match TRBD1. The CDR3 is made up of 15 amino acids. Germline CDR1 reads MGHDK; CDR2 reads SYGVNS. V gave up 9 bases and J gave up 0 bases; unmatched junction bases: 7. In DNA, the CDR3 is TGTGCCAGTTCCGGGACAGACGCAACTAATGAAAAACTGTTTTTT. Translation: CASSGTDATNEKLFF.

The table lists this clonotype with many counts. The chain carries TRBV27 and TRBJ1-6; D remains ambiguous. The CDR3 length is 15 residues. CDR1 is MNHEY, CDR2 SMNVEV, per germline (reference sequence). V dropped 2 bases and J dropped 9 bases, with 14 bases sitting between them. The CDR3 region has the DNA TGTGCCAGCAGTTTACTGGGCTCCTTGGGTTCACCCCTCCACTTT. Its translation: CASSLLGSLGSPLHF.

The CDR3 protein is CSARARLGNTIYF. The CDR3 DNA reads TGCAGTGCTAGAGCTCGCCTCGGAAACACCATATATTTT. The gene calls are TRBV20-1 and TRBJ1-3, with D hard to call. CDR1 is DFQATT, CDR2 SNEGSKA, per germline (reference sequence). Trimming removed 1 base from V and 4 bases from J, with 8 bases in between. The CDR3 length is 13 residues.

This clonotype has a handful of counts. This CDR3 is CSVEGRQHQETQYF. As DNA, the CDR3 is TGCAGCGTTGAAGGAAGACAGCACCAAGAGACCCAGTACTTC. The chain is built from TRBV29-1 and TRBJ2-5, with TRBD1 as a possible D gene (5 bases). Between the trimmed V and J ends, which lost 1 base and 0 bases, there was a span of 9 bases. The length of the CDR3 is 14 residues. The germline gives CDR1 SQVTM, CDR2 ANQGSEA. Variable domain in full (rest from reference TRBV29-1 and TRBJ2-5): SAVISQKPSRDICQRGTSLTIQCQVDSQVTMMFWYRQQPGQSLTLIATANQGSEATYESGFVIDKFPISRPNLTFSTLTVSNMSPEDSSIYLCSVEGRQHQETQYFGPGTRLLVL.

This clonotype was detected a few times. The chain combines TRBV12-3 or TRBV12-4 with TRBJ1-5; TRBD1 agrees at 10 bases. With 5 bases clipped from V and 6 bases from J, the junction kept 4 bases outside the gene matches. CDR3 size: 14 residues. As DNA, the CDR3 is TGTGCCAGCAGTATTTGGGACAGGGGTCAGCCCCAGCATTTT. Its translation is CASSIWDRGQPQHF.

This clonotype was counted between two and nine times. V usage is TRBV6-1 and J usage is TRBJ1-1; D remains ambiguous. This CDR3 spans 13 amino acids. The germline CDR1 and CDR2 sequences are MNHNS and SASEGT. The V end was cut by 2 bases, the J end by 3 bases, with 7 bases between. This chain's CDR3 is CASSETPHTEAFF. CDR3 nucleotide sequence: TGTGCCAGCAGTGAAACCCCACACACTGAAGCTTTCTTT.

CDR3 nucleotide sequence: TGTGCCAGCAGCTTAGGGCAGGCCGCAACTAATGAAAAACTGTTTTTT. As protein: CASSLGQAATNEKLFF. This chain joins TRBV7-9 and TRBJ1-4; D not resolved. Trimming shortened V by 1 base and J by 0 bases, and 9 bases separated the two germline ends. This CDR3 spans 16 amino acids. Germline lookup yields CDR1 SEHNR and CDR2 FQNEAQ (reference sequence). Looking up the rest from reference TRBV7-9 and TRBJ1-4 gives the full variable domain: DTGVSQNPRHKITKRGQNVTFRCDPISEHNRLYWYRQTLGQGPEFLTYFQNEAQLEKSRLLSDRFSAERPKGSFSTLEIQRTEQGDSAMYLCASSLGQAATNEKLFFGSGTQLSVL.

This chain links TRBV5-1 with TRBJ1-2, with 10 bases lining up with TRBD1. J lost 5 bases, V lost 0 bases, and 4 bases had no gene match. The CDR3 extends over 15 amino acids. Germline V gene sequence: CDR1 SGHRS, CDR2 YFSETQ. In nucleotides, the CDR3 is TGCGCCAGCAGCTTGGAGGGACAGGGGAAATATGGCTACACCTTC. Its translation: CASSLEGQGKYGYTF.

This clonotype was seen a handful of times. The chain recombines TRBV15 with TRBJ2-1, with 7 positions matching TRBD2. V gave up 1 base and J gave up 4 bases; unmatched junction bases: 7. Germline CDR1 is LNHNV and CDR2 is YYDKDF (reference sequence). The CDR3 is made up of 16 amino acids. This CDR3 reads CATSRVKLATYNEQFF. DNA of the CDR3: TGTGCCACCAGCAGAGTTAAACTAGCGACATACAATGAGCAGTTCTTC.